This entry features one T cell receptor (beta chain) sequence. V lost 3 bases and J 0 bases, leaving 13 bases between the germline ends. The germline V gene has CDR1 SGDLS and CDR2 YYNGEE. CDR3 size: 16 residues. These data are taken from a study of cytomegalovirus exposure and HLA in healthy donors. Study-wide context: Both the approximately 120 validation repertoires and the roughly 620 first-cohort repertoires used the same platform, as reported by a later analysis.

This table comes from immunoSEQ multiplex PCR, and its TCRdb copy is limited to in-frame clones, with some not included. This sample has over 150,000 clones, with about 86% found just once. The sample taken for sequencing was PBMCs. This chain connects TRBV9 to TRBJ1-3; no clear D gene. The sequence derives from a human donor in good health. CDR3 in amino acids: CASSASGRISGNTIYF. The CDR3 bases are TGTGCCAGCAGCGCTTCCGGGAGAATCTCTGGAAACACCATATATTTT. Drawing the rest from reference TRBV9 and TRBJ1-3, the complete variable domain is DSGVTQTPKHLITATGQRVTLRCSPRSGDLSVYWYQQSLDQGLQFLIQYYNGEERAKGNILERFSAQQFPDLHSELNLSSLELGDSALYFCASSASGRISGNTIYFGEGSWLTVV.